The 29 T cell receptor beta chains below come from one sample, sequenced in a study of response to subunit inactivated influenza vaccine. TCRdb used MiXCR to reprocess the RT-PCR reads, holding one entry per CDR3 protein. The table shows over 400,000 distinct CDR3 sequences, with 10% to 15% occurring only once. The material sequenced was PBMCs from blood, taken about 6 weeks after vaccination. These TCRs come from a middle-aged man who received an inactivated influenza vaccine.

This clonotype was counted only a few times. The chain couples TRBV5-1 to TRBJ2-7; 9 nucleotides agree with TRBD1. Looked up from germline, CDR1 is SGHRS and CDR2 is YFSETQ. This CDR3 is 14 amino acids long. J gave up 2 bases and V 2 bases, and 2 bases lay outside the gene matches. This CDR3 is CASSFNRGPYEQYF. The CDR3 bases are TGCGCCAGCAGCTTTAACAGGGGGCCCTACGAGCAGTACTTC.

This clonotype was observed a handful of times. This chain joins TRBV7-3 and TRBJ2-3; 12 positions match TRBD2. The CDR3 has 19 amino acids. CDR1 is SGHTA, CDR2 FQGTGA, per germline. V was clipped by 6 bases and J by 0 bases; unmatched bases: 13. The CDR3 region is CASRPNLAGGPSSTDTQYF. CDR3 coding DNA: TGTGCCAGCAGGCCTAATCTAGCGGGAGGGCCTTCTAGCACAGATACGCAGTATTTT.

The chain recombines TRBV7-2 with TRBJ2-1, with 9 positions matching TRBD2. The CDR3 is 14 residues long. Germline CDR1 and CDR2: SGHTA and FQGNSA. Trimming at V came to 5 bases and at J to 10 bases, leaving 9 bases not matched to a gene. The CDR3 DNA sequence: TGTGCCAGCAGCCCAAGCTATGCGGGGGGGGAGCAGTTCTTC. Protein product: CASSPSYAGGEQFF.

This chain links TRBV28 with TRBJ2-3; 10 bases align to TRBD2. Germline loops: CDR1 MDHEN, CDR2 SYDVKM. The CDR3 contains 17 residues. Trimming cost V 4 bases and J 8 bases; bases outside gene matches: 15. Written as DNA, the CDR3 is TGTGCCAGCAGTTCCCCCCCGCCTAGCGGGGGAAGAGGTACGCAGTATTTT. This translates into CASSSPPPSGGRGTQYF.

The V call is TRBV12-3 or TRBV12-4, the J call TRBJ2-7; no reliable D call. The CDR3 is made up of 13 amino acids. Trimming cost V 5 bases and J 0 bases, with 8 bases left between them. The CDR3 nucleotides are TGTGCCAGCAGTCCGTCCCCCTCCTACGAGCAGTACTTC. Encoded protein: CASSPSPSYEQYF.

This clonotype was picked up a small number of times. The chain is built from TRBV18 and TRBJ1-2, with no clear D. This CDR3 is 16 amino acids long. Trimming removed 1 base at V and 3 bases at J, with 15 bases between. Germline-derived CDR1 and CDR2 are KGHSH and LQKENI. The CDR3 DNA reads TGTGCCAGCTCACCACGGGCAGGTCCGTCAGACTATGGCTACACCTTC. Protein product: CASSPRAGPSDYGYTF. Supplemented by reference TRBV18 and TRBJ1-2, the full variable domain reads NAGVMQNPRHLVRRRGQEARLRCSPMKGHSHVYWYRQLPEEGLKFMVYLQKENIIDESGMPKERFSAEFPKEGPSILRIQQVVRGDSAAYFCASSPRAGPSDYGYTFGSGTRLTVV.

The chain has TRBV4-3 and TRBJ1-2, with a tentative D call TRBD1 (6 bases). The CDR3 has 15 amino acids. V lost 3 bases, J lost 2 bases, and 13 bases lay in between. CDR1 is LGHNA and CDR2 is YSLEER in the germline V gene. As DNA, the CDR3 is TGCGCCAGCAGCCAGTCCACAGGGCCCAACTATGGCTACACCTTC. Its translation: CASSQSTGPNYGYTF.

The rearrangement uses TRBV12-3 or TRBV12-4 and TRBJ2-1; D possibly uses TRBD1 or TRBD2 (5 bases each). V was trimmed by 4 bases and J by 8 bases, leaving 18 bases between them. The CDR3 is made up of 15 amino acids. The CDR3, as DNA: TGTGCCAGCAGTTATCCGGGACGGATAATTGATGAGCAGTTCTTC. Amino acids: CASSYPGRIIDEQFF.

The CDR3 reads CASSLVGAKNIQYF. CDR3 nucleotides: TGTGCCAGCAGCTTGGTGGGAGCCAAAAACATTCAGTACTTC. The J gene is TRBJ2-4, the V gene TRBV5-5, with D uncertain. The CDR3 consists of 14 residues. Looked up from germline, CDR1 is SGHKS and CDR2 is YYEKEE (reference sequence). With 0 bases removed from V and 0 bases from J, the gap between germline ends came to 4 bases.

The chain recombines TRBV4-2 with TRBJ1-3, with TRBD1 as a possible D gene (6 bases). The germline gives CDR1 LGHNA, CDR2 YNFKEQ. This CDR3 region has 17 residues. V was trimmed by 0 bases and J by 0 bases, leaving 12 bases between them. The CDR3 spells CASSQDDRKPSGNTIYF. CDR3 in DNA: TGTGCCAGCAGCCAAGATGACAGGAAACCCTCTGGAAACACCATATATTTT.

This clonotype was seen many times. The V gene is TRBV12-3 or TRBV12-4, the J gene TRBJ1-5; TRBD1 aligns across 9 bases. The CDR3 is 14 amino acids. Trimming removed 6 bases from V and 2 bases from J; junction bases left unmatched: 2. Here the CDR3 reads CASRRDRGNQPQHF. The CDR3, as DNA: TGTGCCAGCAGGAGGGACAGGGGCAATCAGCCCCAGCATTTT.

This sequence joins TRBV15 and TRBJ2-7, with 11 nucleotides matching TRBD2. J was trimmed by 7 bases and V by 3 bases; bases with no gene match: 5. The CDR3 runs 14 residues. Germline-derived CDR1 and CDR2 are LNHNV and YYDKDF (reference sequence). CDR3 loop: CATSSSGRAFEQYF. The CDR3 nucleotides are TGTGCCACCAGCAGTAGCGGGAGGGCCTTTGAGCAGTACTTC.

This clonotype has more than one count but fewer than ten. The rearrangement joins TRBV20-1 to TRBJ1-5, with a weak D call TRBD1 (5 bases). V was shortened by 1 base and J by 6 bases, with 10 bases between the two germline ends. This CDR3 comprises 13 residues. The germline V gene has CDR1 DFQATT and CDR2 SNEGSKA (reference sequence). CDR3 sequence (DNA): TGCAGTGCTAGAGGAGGGGTGGGTCAGCCCCAGCATTTT. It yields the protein CSARGGVGQPQHF.

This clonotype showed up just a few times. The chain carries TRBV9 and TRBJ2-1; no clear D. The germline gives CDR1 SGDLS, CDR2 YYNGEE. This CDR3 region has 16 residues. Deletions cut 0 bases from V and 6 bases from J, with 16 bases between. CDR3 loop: CASSVASPQNLNEQFF. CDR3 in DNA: TGTGCCAGCAGCGTAGCTAGTCCTCAAAACCTCAATGAGCAGTTCTTC.

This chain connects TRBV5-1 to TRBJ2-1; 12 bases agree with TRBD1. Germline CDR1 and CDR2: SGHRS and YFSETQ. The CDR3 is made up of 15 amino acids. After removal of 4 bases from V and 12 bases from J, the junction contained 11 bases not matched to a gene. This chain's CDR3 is CASSLPGTGGFGQFF. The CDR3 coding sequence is TGCGCCAGCAGCCTCCCAGGGACAGGGGGCTTTGGGCAGTTCTTC.

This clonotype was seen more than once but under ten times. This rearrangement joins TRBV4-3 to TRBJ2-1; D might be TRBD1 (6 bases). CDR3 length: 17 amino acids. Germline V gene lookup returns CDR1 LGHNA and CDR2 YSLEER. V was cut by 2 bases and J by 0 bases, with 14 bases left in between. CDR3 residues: CASSQPGHRSSYNEQFF. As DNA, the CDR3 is TGCGCCAGCAGCCAACCGGGACACCGTAGCTCCTACAATGAGCAGTTCTTC.

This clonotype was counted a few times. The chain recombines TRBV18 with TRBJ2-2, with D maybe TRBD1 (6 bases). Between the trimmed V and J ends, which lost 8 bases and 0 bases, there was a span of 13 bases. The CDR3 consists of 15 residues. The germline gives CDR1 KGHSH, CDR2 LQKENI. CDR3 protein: CASTTGTTNTGELFF. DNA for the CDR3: TGTGCCAGCACCACCGGGACAACGAACACCGGGGAGCTGTTTTTT.

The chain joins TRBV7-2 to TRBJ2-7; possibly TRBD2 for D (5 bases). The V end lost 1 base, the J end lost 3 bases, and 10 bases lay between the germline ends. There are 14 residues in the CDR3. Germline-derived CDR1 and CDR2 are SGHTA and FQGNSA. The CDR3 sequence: CASSLDPGNYEQYF. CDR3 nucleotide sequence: TGTGCCAGCAGCTTAGACCCGGGAAACTACGAGCAGTACTTC. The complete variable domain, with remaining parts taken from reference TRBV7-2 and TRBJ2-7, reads GAGVSQSPSNKVTEKGKDVELRCDPISGHTALYWYRQSLGQGLEFLIYFQGNSAPDKSGLPSDRFSAERTGGSVSTLTIQRTQQEDSAVYLCASSLDPGNYEQYFGPGTRLTVT.

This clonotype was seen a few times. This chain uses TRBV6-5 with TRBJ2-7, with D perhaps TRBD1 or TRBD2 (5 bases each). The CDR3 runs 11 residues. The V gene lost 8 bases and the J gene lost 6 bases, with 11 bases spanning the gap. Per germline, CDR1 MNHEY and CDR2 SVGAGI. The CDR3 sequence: CASRLGTEQYF. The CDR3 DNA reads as TGTGCCAGCCGTCTAGGGACCGAGCAGTACTTC.

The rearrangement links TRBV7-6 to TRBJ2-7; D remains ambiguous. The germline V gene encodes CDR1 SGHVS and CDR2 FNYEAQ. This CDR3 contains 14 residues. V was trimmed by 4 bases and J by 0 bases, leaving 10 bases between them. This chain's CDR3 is CASSSLDGSYEQYF. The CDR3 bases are TGTGCCAGCAGCTCACTGGACGGCTCCTACGAGCAGTACTTC.

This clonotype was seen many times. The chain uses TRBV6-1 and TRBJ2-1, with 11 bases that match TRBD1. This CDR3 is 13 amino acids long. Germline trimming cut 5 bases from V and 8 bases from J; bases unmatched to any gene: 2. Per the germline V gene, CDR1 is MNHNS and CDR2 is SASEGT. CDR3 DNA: TGTGCCAGCAGTAGGACAGGGGGCTATGAGCAGTTCTTC. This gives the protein CASSRTGGYEQFF.

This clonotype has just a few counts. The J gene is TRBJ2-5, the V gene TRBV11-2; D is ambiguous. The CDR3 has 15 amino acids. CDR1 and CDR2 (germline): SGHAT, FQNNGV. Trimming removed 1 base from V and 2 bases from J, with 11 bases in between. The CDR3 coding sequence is TGTGCCAGCAGCTTAGCCGCCCAGACGCAAGAGACCCAGTACTTC. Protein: CASSLAAQTQETQYF.

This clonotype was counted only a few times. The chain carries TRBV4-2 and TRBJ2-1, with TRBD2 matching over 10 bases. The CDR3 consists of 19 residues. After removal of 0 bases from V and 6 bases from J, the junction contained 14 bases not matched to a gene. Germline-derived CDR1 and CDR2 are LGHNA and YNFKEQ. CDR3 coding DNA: TGTGCCAGCAGCCAAGAATGGCTCGGACTAGCGGTCAGGGTCAATGAGCAGTTCTTC. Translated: CASSQEWLGLAVRVNEQFF.

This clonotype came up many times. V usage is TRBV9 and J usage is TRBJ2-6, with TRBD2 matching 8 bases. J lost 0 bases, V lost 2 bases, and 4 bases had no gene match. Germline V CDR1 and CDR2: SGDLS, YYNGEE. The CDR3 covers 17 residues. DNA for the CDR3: TGTGCCAGCAGCGTCGACCGGGGGGGCTCTGGGGCCAACGTCCTGACTTTC. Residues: CASSVDRGGSGANVLTF.

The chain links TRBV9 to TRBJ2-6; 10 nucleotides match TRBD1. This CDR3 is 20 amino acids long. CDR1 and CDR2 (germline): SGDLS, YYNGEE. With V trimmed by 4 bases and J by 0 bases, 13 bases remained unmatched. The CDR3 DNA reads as TGTGCCAGCAGCCTTGGGACAGGGGAGTCACGACCCTCTGGGGCCAACGTCCTGACTTTC. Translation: CASSLGTGESRPSGANVLTF.

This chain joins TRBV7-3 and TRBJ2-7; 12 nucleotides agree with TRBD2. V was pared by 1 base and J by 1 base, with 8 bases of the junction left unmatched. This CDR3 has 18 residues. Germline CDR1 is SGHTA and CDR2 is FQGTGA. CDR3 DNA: TGTGCCAGCAGCTTAAAGAGTGGGACTAGCGGGTCATCCTACGAGCAGTACTTC. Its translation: CASSLKSGTSGSSYEQYF.

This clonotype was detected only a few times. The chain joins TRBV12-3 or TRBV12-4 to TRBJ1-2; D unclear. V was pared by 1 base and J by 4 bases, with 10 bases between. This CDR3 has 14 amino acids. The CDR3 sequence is CASSLVAASYGYTF. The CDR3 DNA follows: TGTGCCAGCAGTTTAGTAGCTGCTTCCTATGGCTACACCTTC.

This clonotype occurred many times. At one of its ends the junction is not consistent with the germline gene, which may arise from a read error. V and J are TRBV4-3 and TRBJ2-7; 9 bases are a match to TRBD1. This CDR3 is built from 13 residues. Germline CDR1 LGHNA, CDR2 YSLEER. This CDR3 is CASSRDRDYEQYF. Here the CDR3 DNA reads TGTGCCAGCAGTCGGGACAGGGACTACGAGCAGTACTTC.

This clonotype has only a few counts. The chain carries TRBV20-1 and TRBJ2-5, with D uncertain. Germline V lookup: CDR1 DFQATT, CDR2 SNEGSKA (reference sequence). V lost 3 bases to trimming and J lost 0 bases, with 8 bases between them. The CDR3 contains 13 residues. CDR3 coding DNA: TGCAGTGCTAGTCCAACGTACCAAGAGACCCAGTACTTC. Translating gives CSASPTYQETQYF.